A selection of T cell receptor beta chains follows, all from one sample in a study of T cells in Graves' hyperthyroidism and ophthalmopathy. MiXCR, applied by TCRdb to the multiplex PCR reads, yields one record per CDR3 protein. The sample yields about 290,000 distinct CDR3 sequences, around 19% seen once. Input material: blood. The receptors shown here come from a man in his fifties or sixties with Graves' ophthalmopathy. The CDR3 runs from the conserved cysteine through the conserved F or W. A D gene is named only where the DNA matches it firmly. Clone size appears in some rows only: once, few, many, or a class for an expanded clone.

TRBV12-3/TRBV12-4	TRBJ1-1	TRBD1	.	TGTGCCAGCAGACAGGGGCGGAACACTGAAGCTTTCTTT	CASRQGRNTEAFF
TRBV20-1	TRBJ2-3	TRBD2	.	TGCAGTGCTTCCCCGGGACTAGCGGGAGATGATACGCAGTATTTT	CSASPGLAGDDTQYF
TRBV20-1	TRBJ2-5	TRBD2	many	TGCAGTGCCCCACCAAGGACTAGCCGGGAGACCCAGTACTTC	CSAPPRTSRETQYF
TRBV3-1	TRBJ2-2	.	many	TGTGCCAGCAGCCGGGGCGGGACGGTTAACACCGGGGAGCTGTTTTTT	CASSRGGTVNTGELFF
TRBV9	TRBJ2-7	.	.	TGTGCCAGCAGCGTAGCGGGACTGGCCTACGAGCAGTACTTC	CASSVAGLAYEQYF
TRBV13	TRBJ2-5	TRBD2	.	TGTGCCAGCAGCGAGCGGGAGTTGGAAGAGACCCAGTACTTC	CASSERELEETQYF
TRBV7-2	TRBJ2-4	.	many	TGTGCCAGCAGCCCGAAACAGGGAATGGGAAACATTCAGTACTTC	CASSPKQGMGNIQYF
TRBV4-1	TRBJ2-1	.	few	TGCGCCAGCAGCCAAGATGGCGCTGGGGGCTCCAATGAGCAGTTCTTC	CASSQDGAGGSNEQFF
TRBV30	TRBJ2-7	.	few	TGTGCCTGGAGTGTACGTAAGGAAGCGGGCGCTTACGAGCAGTACTTC	CAWSVRKEAGAYEQYF
TRBV30	TRBJ1-1	.	many	TGTGCCTGGACAGGCGTAATGAACACTGAAGCTTTCTTT	CAWTGVMNTEAFF
TRBV28	TRBJ2-1	TRBD1	many	TGTGCCAGCAGCGGGACAGGGGTGAAGAATGAGCAGTTCTTC	CASSGTGVKNEQFF
TRBV10-3	TRBJ2-5	.	.	TGTGCCATCAGTGAGTCGATGGGCCGACCGTACTTC	CAISESMGRPYF
TRBV7-2	TRBJ2-7	.	once	TGTGCCAGCAGCTTAGTGGGTTCAGGGTTCAACTCCTACGAGCAGTACTTC	CASSLVGSGFNSYEQYF
TRBV20-1	TRBJ1-2	.	.	TGCAGTGCCGGAAGGGGGAATGGCTACACCTTC	CSAGRGNGYTF
TRBV3-1	TRBJ1-1	.	many	TGTGCCAGCAGCCAAGATAGGGGGACGGGAAAAGCTTTCTTT	CASSQDRGTGKAFF
TRBV28	TRBJ1-1	.	many	TGTGCCAGCAGTTCACCCCGGGGACACGGGAACACTGAAGCTTTCTTT	CASSSPRGHGNTEAFF
TRBV6-1	TRBJ2-1	.	.	TGTGCCAGCAGGCCGGATCGCCCCCCTTGGGAGCAGTTCTTC	CASRPDRPPWEQFF
TRBV10-3	TRBJ1-2	TRBD1	few	TGTGCCATCAGTGCCGACAGGGGCGGCTACACCTTC	CAISADRGGYTF
TRBV14	TRBJ2-3	.	.	TGTGCCAGCAGCCAAGAACGGAAGTCAGATACGCAGTATTTT	CASSQERKSDTQYF
TRBV4-1	TRBJ1-3	TRBD1	.	TGCGCCAGCAGCCAGGGCATCCAGGGGGCATTTGGAAACACCATATATTTT	CASSQGIQGAFGNTIYF
TRBV29-1	TRBJ2-1	.	.	TGCAGCGTTGAATCGTATCCCGAGCAGTTCTTC	CSVESYPEQFF
TRBV7-2	TRBJ1-1	TRBD1	.	TGTGCCAGCAGCCAGACAGGGGGCGGTGAAGCTTTCTTT	CASSQTGGGEAFF
TRBV12-3/TRBV12-4	TRBJ2-1	TRBD1	few	TGTGCCAGCAGTTCCCGGACAGGGCAAGGATTCAACAATGAGCAGTTCTTC	CASSSRTGQGFNNEQFF
TRBV7-3	TRBJ2-1	.	many	TGTGCCAGCGGGCCGGGGCACTACAATGAGCAGTTCTTC	CASGPGHYNEQFF
TRBV6-2/TRBV6-3	TRBJ1-1	.	once	TGTGCCAGCAGCCGCCCGGAGGGGCCGGTGGCTTTCTTT	CASSRPEGPVAFF
TRBV2	TRBJ2-5	.	many	TGTGCCAGCAGTGATGGGGTACTGAACCGACCGGAGACCCAGTACTTC	CASSDGVLNRPETQYF
TRBV29-1	TRBJ2-5	TRBD2	few	TGCAGCTACCGACTAGCGGGTTTCCAAGAGACCCAGTACTTC	CSYRLAGFQETQYF
TRBV27	TRBJ2-7	.	.	TGTGCCAGCAGTTTATGGGGATACTCCGAGCAGTACTTC	CASSLWGYSEQYF
TRBV5-1	TRBJ2-7	.	few	TGCGCCAGCAGCGCCGCGGGGTACGAGCAGTACTTC	CASSAAGYEQYF
TRBV18	TRBJ2-5	TRBD1	many	TGTGCCAGCTCACCGACAGGGCCCCAAGAGACCCAGTACTTC	CASSPTGPQETQYF
TRBV12-5	TRBJ2-7	.	.	TGTGCTAGTGGTTCCGACTACGAGCAGTACTTC	CASGSDYEQYF
TRBV7-6	TRBJ2-7	TRBD1	.	TGTGCCAGCAGCTTACAGACAGGGGCCTACGAGCAGTACTTC	CASSLQTGAYEQYF
TRBV3-1	TRBJ2-7	TRBD2	.	TGTGCCAGTAGCGGGAGGATGGGTGAGCAGTACTTC	CASSGRMGEQYF
TRBV5-4	TRBJ2-7	.	few	TGTGCCAGCAGCTTGGTAGAAGGCGAGCAGTACTTC	CASSLVEGEQYF
TRBV5-1	TRBJ2-1	.	few	TGCGCCAGCAGCTTGGAAAAAAAAAGAACGGAACCTGGGAATGAGCAGTTCTTC	CASSLEKKRTEPGNEQFF
TRBV9	TRBJ1-5	.	many	TGTGCCAGCAGCGTAGATGAGGAACAGCCCCAGCATTTT	CASSVDEEQPQHF
TRBV27	TRBJ1-6	TRBD1	.	TGTGCCAGCAGTCCTCCGGGACAGTCCTATTCACCCCTCCACTTT	CASSPPGQSYSPLHF
TRBV10-2	TRBJ2-6	.	.	TGCGCCAGCAGGGACACCTACTCTGGGGCCAACGTCCTGACTTTC	CASRDTYSGANVLTF
TRBV12-3/TRBV12-4	TRBJ2-5	TRBD2	many	TGTGCCAGCAGTCCGACTAGCGGGAGCGCGGAGACCCAGTACTTC	CASSPTSGSAETQYF
TRBV5-6	TRBJ2-7	TRBD2	many	TGTGCCAGCAGGTGGAGCGGGAGGCCAGTCTACGAGCAGTACTTC	CASRWSGRPVYEQYF
TRBV5-1	TRBJ2-1	TRBD1	few	TGCGCCAGCAGGACAGGGCGCGGGTCCTACAATGAGCAGTTCTTC	CASRTGRGSYNEQFF
TRBV12-3/TRBV12-4	TRBJ1-6	.	.	TGTGCCAGCAGTTTGAAAGGGTCCAATTCACCCCTCCACTTT	CASSLKGSNSPLHF
TRBV12-3/TRBV12-4	TRBJ2-3	.	many	TGTGCCAGCAGTCCGAGGGGGGCTATCACAGATACGCAGTATTTT	CASSPRGAITDTQYF
TRBV13	TRBJ2-3	TRBD2	few	TGTGCCAGCACCCTCACTAGCGGGAGAACAGATACGCAGTATTTT	CASTLTSGRTDTQYF
TRBV12-3/TRBV12-4	TRBJ1-5	TRBD1	few	TGTGCCAGCAGTTTACGGGGACAGCCCTATAGCAATCAGCCCCAGCATTTT	CASSLRGQPYSNQPQHF
TRBV24-1	TRBJ2-1	TRBD2	many	TGTGCCACCAGTGATCATTCCGGGACTAGCGGGAGGGCCTACAATGAGCAGTTCTTC	CATSDHSGTSGRAYNEQFF
TRBV6-1	TRBJ1-2	.	.	TGTGCCATCCTGAAGTCCTATGGCTACACCTTC	CAILKSYGYTF
TRBV20-1	TRBJ2-3	TRBD2	few	TGCAGTCGGGGAGGGGAGTCGGCTGGCACAGATACGCAGTATTTT	CSRGGESAGTDTQYF
TRBV5-1	TRBJ2-1	.	.	TGCGCCAGCGCAATCCGATGGGCCAACAATGAGCAGTTCTTC	CASAIRWANNEQFF
TRBV4-1	TRBJ2-7	TRBD1	many	TGCGCCAGCAGCCAAGCCGGGACAGGGTATACCTACGAGCAGTACTTC	CASSQAGTGYTYEQYF
TRBV20-1	TRBJ2-2	TRBD2	few	TGCAGTGCTAGCCCGACTAGCGGGATCGGGGAGCTGTTTTTT	CSASPTSGIGELFF